One sample yielded the 28 T cell receptor beta chains listed below, sequenced in a study of control samples from healthy donors and cancer patients. TCRdb's table, derived via immunoSEQ multiplex PCR, lists solely in-frame clones and lacks some. The sample has tens of thousands of clones, around 87% seen once. The specimen sequenced was PBMCs. These receptors originate from an older woman with lung cancer.

This clone was counted only a few times. The rearrangement uses TRBV12-3 or TRBV12-4 and TRBJ2-7; D may be TRBD2 (5 bases). This CDR3 is built from 12 residues. Trimming took off 6 bases at V and 2 bases at J, with 8 bases between the two ends. The CDR3: CASRLGAYEQYF. In DNA, the CDR3 is TGTGCCAGCAGACTAGGAGCCTACGAGCAGTACTTC.

The J gene is TRBJ1-1, the V gene TRBV12-3 or TRBV12-4, with D hard to call. The CDR3 has 12 amino acids. Deletions cut 3 bases from V and 3 bases from J, with 5 bases between. The CDR3 coding sequence is TGTGCCAGCAGTTTTTATCACACTGAAGCTTTCTTT. Translating it yields CASSFYHTEAFF.

The chain employs TRBV18 and TRBJ2-7, with 7 bases that match TRBD2. The CDR3 covers 12 residues. Germline V gene data show CDR1 as KGHSH and CDR2 as LQKENI. V lost 2 bases, J lost 6 bases, and 1 base stayed unmatched. The CDR3 sequence: CASSPREGEQYF. The CDR3 DNA sequence: TGTGCCAGCTCACCAAGGGAGGGCGAGCAGTACTTC.

The chain employs TRBV28 and TRBJ2-3, with 8 bases identical to TRBD1. Germline V gene data show CDR1 as MDHEN and CDR2 as SYDVKM. This CDR3 is 14 amino acids long. J lost 4 bases, V lost 4 bases, and 4 bases had no gene match. CDR3 protein: CASSSPGGPDTQYF. In nucleotides, the CDR3 is TGTGCCAGCAGTTCTCCAGGGGGCCCAGATACGCAGTATTTT.

The genes are TRBV7-3 and TRBJ1-2; 9 nucleotides agree with TRBD1. Trimming removed 5 bases from V and 2 bases from J; junction bases left unmatched: 3. The CDR3 has 14 residues. Germline V gene sequence: CDR1 SGHTA, CDR2 FQGTGA. The CDR3 DNA sequence: TGTGCCAGCAGCGCGGGACAGGGCAACTATGGCTACACCTTC. Amino acid sequence: CASSAGQGNYGYTF.

By frequency in the sample, this clone is medium-sized. The chain links TRBV3-1 (or the pseudogene TRBV3-2) to TRBJ1-5; unclear D gene. V was cut by 0 bases and J by 3 bases, with 3 bases left in between. The CDR3 spans 13 residues. CDR1 is LGHDT and CDR2 is YNNKEL in the germline V gene (reference sequence). The CDR3 DNA reads as TGTGCCAGCAGCCAAGATCCCAATCAGCCCCAGCATTTT. It yields the protein CASSQDPNQPQHF.

The chain recombines TRBV12-3 or TRBV12-4 with TRBJ1-2; TRBD1 matches 12 bases. The CDR3 is 13 residues long. V gave up 6 bases and J gave up 8 bases; unmatched junction bases: 4. The CDR3 DNA follows: TGTGCCAGCAGGGGGGACAGGGGGCACGGCTACACCTTC. This encodes CASRGDRGHGYTF.

V usage is TRBV5-6 and J usage is TRBJ1-1; D is unclear. V was cut by 2 bases and J by 0 bases, with 11 bases left in between. The CDR3 runs to 15 residues. CDR1 is SGHDT, CDR2 YYEEEE, per germline. The CDR3 DNA reads TGTGCCAGCAGCTTCGCCCCCACAGTGAACACTGAAGCTTTCTTT. It codes for CASSFAPTVNTEAFF.

This chain links TRBV7-9 with TRBJ2-7, with D tentatively TRBD1 (6 bases). This CDR3 has 15 residues. Per germline, CDR1 SEHNR and CDR2 FQNEAQ (reference sequence). V lost 2 bases, J lost 3 bases, and 14 bases lay in between. CDR3 DNA sequence: TGTGCCAGCAGCTTACAGGACAGCCCGATCTACGAGCAGTACTTC. Its translation: CASSLQDSPIYEQYF.

The V and J genes are TRBV27 and TRBJ1-6, with unresolved D. Germline V gene data show CDR1 as MNHEY and CDR2 as SMNVEV (reference sequence). CDR3 length equals 13 residues. The V and J ends lost 0 bases and 8 bases respectively, with 5 bases between them. CDR3: CASSLSPYSPLHF. Here the CDR3 DNA reads TGTGCCAGCAGTTTATCGCCCTATTCACCCCTCCACTTT.

The V gene is TRBV11-2, the J gene TRBJ1-4; D is possibly TRBD1 (6 bases). The CDR3 runs 13 residues. Germline CDR1 and CDR2: SGHAT and FQNNGV. Trimming cost V 3 bases and J 7 bases, with 9 bases left between them. For the CDR3, the DNA is TGTGCCAGCAGCTTGGCAGGGGCTGAAAAACTGTTTTTT. The encoded protein is CASSLAGAEKLFF.

The chain carries TRBV28 and TRBJ2-1; D gene ambiguous. Germline V gene lookup returns CDR1 MDHEN and CDR2 SYDVKM. The CDR3 sequence is 15 residues long. With 4 bases removed from V and 1 base from J, the gap between germline ends came to 11 bases. CDR3 sequence (DNA): TGTGCCAGCAGTTGGAGAACTACGTCCTACAATGAGCAGTTCTTC. It translates to CASSWRTTSYNEQFF.

The chain combines TRBV12-5 with TRBJ1-4; 7 bases are a match to TRBD1. The CDR3 contains 16 residues. Germline V gene lookup returns CDR1 LGHNT and CDR2 FRNRAP. After removal of 6 bases from V and 5 bases from J, the junction contained 12 bases not matched to a gene. In DNA, the CDR3 is TGTGCTAGTGGAGAGAAACCGGGACAGCCCAATGAAAAACTGTTTTTT. Translating gives CASGEKPGQPNEKLFF. The full variable domain, in which reference TRBV12-5 and TRBJ1-4 provide the parts outside the CDR3, is DARVTQTPRHKVTEMGQEVTMRCQPILGHNTVFWYRQTMMQGLELLAYFRNRAPLDDSGMPKDRFSAEMPDATLATLKIQPSEPRDSAVYFCASGEKPGQPNEKLFFGSGTQLSVL.

The chain has TRBV24-1 and TRBJ2-2; D might be TRBD2 (6 bases). V was cut by 1 base and J by 5 bases, with 13 bases left in between. The CDR3 sequence is 16 residues long. Germline V gene data show CDR1 as KGHDR and CDR2 as SFDVKD. CDR3 nucleotide sequence: TGTGCCACCAGTGATTTATCCACTAGCAAGACCGGGGAGCTGTTTTTT. Amino acids: CATSDLSTSKTGELFF.

The genes are TRBV30 and TRBJ2-5; 10 bases match TRBD2. The V gene end was trimmed by 3 bases and the J gene end by 5 bases; junction bases not matched to a gene: 3. This CDR3 has 13 amino acids. Germline V lookup: CDR1 GTSNPN, CDR2 SVGIG (reference sequence). CDR3 in amino acids: CAWSLAGVETQYF. The CDR3 bases are TGTGCCTGGAGCCTAGCGGGAGTCGAGACCCAGTACTTC.

This clone appeared once. The chain combines TRBV7-9 with TRBJ1-2, with a weak D call TRBD1 (6 bases). CDR3 length: 15 amino acids. CDR1 and CDR2 from the germline V gene are SEHNR and FQNEAQ (reference sequence). V was cut by 2 bases and J by 7 bases, with 17 bases left in between. The CDR3 coding sequence is TGTGCCAGCAGCTTACCATTACAGGGAGCAGGTGGCTACACCTTC. Translating gives CASSLPLQGAGGYTF.

J is TRBJ1-2 and V is TRBV12-3 or TRBV12-4, with no clear D. V lost 3 bases, J lost 5 bases, and 10 bases lay in between. The CDR3 consists of 13 residues. CDR3 DNA sequence: TGTGCCAGCAGTTTGACTTATGGGTATGGCTACACCTTC. Translating gives CASSLTYGYGYTF.

The chain joins TRBV7-8 to TRBJ1-1; 7 nucleotides agree with TRBD1. The CDR3 consists of 14 residues. CDR1 is SGHVS, CDR2 FQNEAQ, per germline. V trimming: 5 bases; J trimming: 6 bases; junction bases outside the gene matches: 9. The CDR3 spells CASSLSTGEAEAFF. The CDR3 DNA follows: TGTGCCAGCAGCCTCTCAACAGGGGAAGCTGAAGCTTTCTTT.

As DNA, the CDR3 is TGTGCCAGCAGCTTAGAGCCGCCTTTGAACACTGAAGCTTTCTTT. The encoded protein is CASSLEPPLNTEAFF. The rearrangement links TRBV7-2 to TRBJ1-1; D call uncertain. The CDR3 consists of 15 residues. The germline CDR1 and CDR2 sequences are SGHTA and FQGNSA. Trimming stripped 1 base from V and 0 bases from J, with 9 bases between.

The rearrangement joins TRBV19 to TRBJ2-1; the D gene could be TRBD1 or TRBD2 (6 bases each). Trimming stripped 8 bases from V and 1 base from J, with 12 bases between. Germline V gene sequence: CDR1 LNHDA, CDR2 SQIVND (reference sequence). This CDR3 is 14 amino acids long. CDR3 nucleotide sequence: TGTGCCAGTGGCCGCGGGACATCCTACAATGAGCAGTTCTTC. Translation: CASGRGTSYNEQFF.

This rearrangement joins TRBV5-1 to TRBJ1-6; no firm D call. The CDR3 is made up of 15 amino acids. The V end was cut by 0 bases, the J end by 6 bases, with 10 bases between. Germline CDR1 reads SGHRS; CDR2 reads YFSETQ. Written as DNA, the CDR3 is TGCGCCAGCAGCTTGGACGGACCCCCTAATTCACCCCTCCACTTT. It yields the protein CASSLDGPPNSPLHF.

The J gene is TRBJ1-2, the V gene TRBV7-3; D is uncertain. Germline CDR1 and CDR2: SGHTA and FQGTGA. Trimming left V 4 bases short and J 6 bases short, with 18 bases between. CDR3 size: 15 residues. CDR3 protein: CASSSDPRQGHGYTF. The CDR3 coding sequence is TGTGCCAGCAGCTCAGACCCAAGACAAGGGCATGGCTACACCTTC.

This sequence joins TRBV7-9 and TRBJ2-5; 7 nucleotides align to TRBD1. The CDR3 sequence is 14 residues long. Germline V gene sequence: CDR1 SEHNR, CDR2 FQNEAQ (reference sequence). V shed 4 bases and J 5 bases; nucleotides not matched to a gene: 7. The CDR3 sequence is CASSSGQTRETQYF. CDR3 bases: TGTGCCAGCAGCTCGGGACAGACAAGGGAGACCCAGTACTTC.

The chain employs TRBV11-2 and TRBJ2-1; 8 nucleotides agree with TRBD2. This CDR3 has 15 residues. Germline V lookup: CDR1 SGHAT, CDR2 FQNNGV. The ends lost 8 bases at V and 2 bases at J; junction bases unmatched: 8. The CDR3 DNA reads as TGTGCCAGCTCCCCAGCGGGGGAGACCTACAATGAGCAGTTCTTC. Amino acids: CASSPAGETYNEQFF.

V is TRBV20-1 and J is TRBJ1-5, with D possibly TRBD1 on 5 matching bases. This CDR3 is built from 14 residues. Germline V gene data show CDR1 as DFQATT and CDR2 as SNEGSKA (reference sequence). Trimming left V 3 bases short and J 1 base short, with 10 bases between. CDR3 DNA sequence: TGCAGTGCTAGTCGCGGGGGGAGCAATCAGCCCCAGCATTTT. The encoded protein is CSASRGGSNQPQHF.

This chain links TRBV27 with TRBJ1-1; a possible D gene is TRBD1 (6 bases). V lost 7 bases and J lost 5, with 23 bases in between. The CDR3 is 16 amino acids. The germline V gene encodes CDR1 MNHEY and CDR2 SMNVEV (reference sequence). In DNA form, the CDR3 reads TGTGCCAGCACACAGGGAGTGGGTGTGGGATTAACTGAAGCTTTCTTT. As protein: CASTQGVGVGLTEAFF.

The rearrangement joins TRBV7-3 to TRBJ2-3; 7 nucleotides agree with TRBD1. The CDR3 extends over 15 amino acids. The germline gives CDR1 SGHTA, CDR2 FQGTGA. V lost 6 bases, J lost 2 bases, and 8 bases stayed unmatched. This CDR3 reads CASRSTGIDTDTQYF. CDR3 in DNA: TGTGCCAGCAGGTCGACAGGGATTGACACAGATACGCAGTATTTT. The full variable domain, with the rest looked up from reference TRBV7-3 and TRBJ2-3, is GAGVSQTPSNKVTEKGKYVELRCDPISGHTALYWYRQSLGQGPEFLIYFQGTGAADDSGLPNDRFFAVRPEGSVSTLKIQRTERGDSAVYLCASRSTGIDTDTQYFGPGTRLTVL.

The CDR3 DNA is TGTGCCAGCAGTGAATTCCTGTTGAGGAATGAGCAGTTCTTC. It specifies CASSEFLLRNEQFF. The rearrangement uses TRBV25-1 and TRBJ2-1; D uncertain. The CDR3 length is 14 residues. Trimming pared 1 base from V and 7 bases from J, leaving 11 bases between. Germline V gives CDR1 MGHDK, CDR2 SYGVNS.